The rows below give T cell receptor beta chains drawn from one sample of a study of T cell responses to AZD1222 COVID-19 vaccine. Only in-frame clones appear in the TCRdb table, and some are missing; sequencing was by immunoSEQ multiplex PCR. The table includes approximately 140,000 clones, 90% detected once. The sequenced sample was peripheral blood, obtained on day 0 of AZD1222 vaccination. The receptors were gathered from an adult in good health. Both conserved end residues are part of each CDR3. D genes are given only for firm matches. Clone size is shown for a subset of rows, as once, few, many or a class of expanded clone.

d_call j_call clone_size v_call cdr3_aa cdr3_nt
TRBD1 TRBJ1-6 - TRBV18 CASSPGQGTARPLHF TGTGCCAGCTCACCGGGACAGGGCACCGCTAGGCCCCTCCACTTT
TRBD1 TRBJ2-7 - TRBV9 CASSPNIGTGGYEQYF TGTGCCAGCAGCCCGAACATCGGGACAGGGGGGTACGAGCAGTACTTC
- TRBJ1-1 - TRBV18 CASSPPVEYTEAFF TGTGCCAGCTCACCACCGGTCGAGTACACTGAAGCTTTCTTT
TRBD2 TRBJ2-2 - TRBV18 CASSPSGSKDTGELFF TGTGCCAGCTCACCTAGCGGGAGTAAAGACACCGGGGAGCTGTTTTTT
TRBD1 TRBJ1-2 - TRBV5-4 CASSSTGAVSYGYTF TGTGCCAGCAGCTCTACAGGGGCTGTGAGCTATGGCTACACCTTC
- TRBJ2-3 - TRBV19 CASSIGGGEADTQYF TGTGCCAGTAGTATAGGAGGGGGTGAGGCAGATACGCAGTATTTT
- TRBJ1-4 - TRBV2 CASRREDAASNEKLFF TGTGCCAGCAGGAGGGAAGACGCAGCTTCTAATGAAAAACTGTTTTTT
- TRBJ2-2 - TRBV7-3 CASSLRIGELFF TGTGCCAGCAGCTTACGCATCGGGGAGCTGTTTTTT
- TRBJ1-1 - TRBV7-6 CASSLEGGSLLTEAFF TGTGCCAGCAGCTTAGAGGGCGGGTCTTTGCTCACTGAAGCTTTCTTT
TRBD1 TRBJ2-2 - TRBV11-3 CASSDWTGTNTGELFF TGTGCCAGCAGCGACTGGACAGGGACGAACACCGGGGAGCTGTTTTTT
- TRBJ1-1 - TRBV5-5 CASSLGTGTEAFF TGTGCCAGCAGCTTGGGGACGGGGACTGAAGCTTTCTTT
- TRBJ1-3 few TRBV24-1 CATADSGPGNTIYF TGTGCCACCGCCGACTCAGGGCCTGGAAACACCATATATTTT
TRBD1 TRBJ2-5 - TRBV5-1 CASSVTGKETQYF TGCGCCAGCAGCGTGACAGGGAAAGAGACCCAGTACTTC
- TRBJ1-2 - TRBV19 CASSLTGIDGGYTF TGTGCCAGTAGTCTAACAGGGATTGACGGCGGCTACACCTTC
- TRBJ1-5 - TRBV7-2 CASSPSGGLLGNQPQHF TGTGCCAGCAGCCCTAGTGGGGGGCTCTTAGGCAATCAGCCCCAGCATTTT
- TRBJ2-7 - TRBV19 CASSLTYNRDHEQYF TGTGCCAGCTCGCTCACTTATAACAGGGACCACGAGCAGTACTTC
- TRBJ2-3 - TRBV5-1 CASTPEGSRDTQYF TGCGCCAGCACCCCGGAGGGGTCGCGGGATACGCAGTATTTT
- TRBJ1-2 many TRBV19 CASSLPNRGTVYGYTF TGTGCCAGTAGTCTCCCCAACCGAGGGACGGTCTATGGCTACACCTTC
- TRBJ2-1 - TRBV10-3 CGASDSYNEQFF TGTGGAGCAAGCGACTCCTACAATGAGCAGTTCTTC
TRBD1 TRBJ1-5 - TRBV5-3 CARSFQDRVYSNQPQHF TGTGCCAGAAGCTTCCAGGACAGGGTTTATAGCAATCAGCCCCAGCATTTT
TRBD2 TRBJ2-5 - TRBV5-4 CASSQKRGGQETQYF TGTGCCAGCAGCCAAAAGCGGGGGGGACAAGAGACCCAGTACTTC
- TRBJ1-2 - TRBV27 CASSLQGGGGYTF TGTGCCAGCAGCCTACAGGGAGGGGGTGGCTACACCTTC
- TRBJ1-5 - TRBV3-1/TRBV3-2 CASSQDPGGYSNQPQHF TGTGCCAGCAGCCAAGATCCCGGCGGGTATAGCAATCAGCCCCAGCATTTT
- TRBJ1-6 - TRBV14 CASSQRAALTPLHF TGTGCCAGCAGCCAAAGGGCAGCCTTGACACCCCTCCACTTT
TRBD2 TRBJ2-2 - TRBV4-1 CASSHSGGRPGELFF TGCGCCAGCAGCCATAGCGGGGGGCGTCCCGGGGAGCTGTTTTTT
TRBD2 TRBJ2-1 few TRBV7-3 CASSLTGGSGDEQFF TGTGCCAGCAGCTTAACCGGCGGGAGCGGGGATGAGCAGTTCTTC
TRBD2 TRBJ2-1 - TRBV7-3 CASSSRTSGSVNEQFF TGTGCCAGCAGCTCACGGACTAGCGGGAGTGTAAATGAGCAGTTCTTC
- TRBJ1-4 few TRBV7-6 CASSLEPGFNEKLFF TGTGCCAGCAGCTTAGAACCAGGGTTTAATGAAAAACTGTTTTTT
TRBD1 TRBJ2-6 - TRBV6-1 CASSEEGRGSQVLTF TGTGCCAGCAGTGAAGAGGGCAGGGGGTCCCAAGTCCTGACTTTC
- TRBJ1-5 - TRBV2 CASNPDSNQPQHF TGTGCCAGCAATCCGGATAGCAATCAGCCCCAGCATTTT
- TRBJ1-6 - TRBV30 CAWSTEVPSSYNSPLHF TGTGCCTGGAGTACAGAGGTTCCTAGCTCCTATAATTCACCCCTCCACTTT
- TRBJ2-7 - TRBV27 CASSLFRDQLSEQYF TGTGCCAGCAGTTTATTTAGGGACCAACTCAGCGAGCAGTACTTC
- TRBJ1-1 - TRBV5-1 CASSLDGALEAFF TGCGCCAGCAGCTTGGACGGAGCCCTTGAAGCTTTCTTT
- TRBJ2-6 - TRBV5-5 CASSWVGTALSGANVLTF TGTGCCAGCAGCTGGGTTGGGACCGCATTGTCTGGGGCCAACGTCCTGACTTTC
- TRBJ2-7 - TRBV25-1 CASGVWYEQYF TGTGCCAGCGGAGTTTGGTACGAGCAGTACTTC
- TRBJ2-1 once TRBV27 CASSLLPASYNEQFF TGTGCCAGCAGTTTATTGCCGGCTTCCTACAATGAGCAGTTCTTC
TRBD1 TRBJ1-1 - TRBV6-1 CASSEGQGRTEAFF TGTGCCAGCAGTGAAGGACAGGGACGAACTGAAGCTTTCTTT
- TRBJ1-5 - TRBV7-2 CASSFQGLRRNQPQHF TGTGCCAGCAGTTTTCAGGGGCTGAGGCGAAATCAGCCCCAGCATTTT
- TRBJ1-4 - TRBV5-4 CASSIAGSNEKLFF TGTGCCAGCAGCATTGCAGGGTCTAATGAAAAACTGTTTTTT
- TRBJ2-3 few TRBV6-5 CASTTPFGDTQYF TGTGCCAGCACTACCCCCTTTGGCGATACGCAGTATTTT
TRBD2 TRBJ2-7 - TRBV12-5 CASGLWEGWRVGDEQYF TGTGCTAGTGGTTTGTGGGAGGGGTGGCGGGTAGGTGACGAGCAGTACTTC
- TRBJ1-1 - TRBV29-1 CSVQEPGITEAFF TGCAGCGTACAGGAGCCGGGGATCACTGAAGCTTTCTTT
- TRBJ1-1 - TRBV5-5 CASSLSGVNTEAFF TGTGCCAGCAGCTTGTCGGGGGTGAACACTGAAGCTTTCTTT
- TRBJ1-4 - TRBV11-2 CASRETGRTNEKLFF TGTGCCAGCAGAGAAACAGGGCGAACTAATGAAAAACTGTTTTTT
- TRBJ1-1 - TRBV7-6 CASSLDENTEAFF TGTGCCAGCAGCTTAGATGAGAACACTGAAGCTTTCTTT
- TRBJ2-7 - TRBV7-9 CASSFDTRTREQYF TGTGCCAGCAGCTTCGACACCCGTACGCGGGAGCAGTACTTC
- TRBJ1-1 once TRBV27 CASSLSLGHLEAFF TGTGCCAGCAGTTTATCCTTGGGACATCTTGAAGCTTTCTTT
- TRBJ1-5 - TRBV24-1 CATSSRTRQPQHF TGTGCCACCAGTTCAAGGACTCGTCAGCCCCAGCATTTT
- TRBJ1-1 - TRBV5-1 CASRGDRNTEAFF TGCGCCAGCAGGGGGGACCGGAACACTGAAGCTTTCTTT
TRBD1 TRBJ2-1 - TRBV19 CASSTWDRFAISYNEQFF TGTGCCAGTAGTACTTGGGACAGATTTGCGATCTCCTACAATGAGCAGTTCTTC
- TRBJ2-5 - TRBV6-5 CASSYLSVGRRETQYF TGTGCCAGCAGTTACCTCTCGGTGGGGCGACGAGAGACCCAGTACTTC
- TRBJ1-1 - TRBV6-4 CASSSDPNTEAFF TGTGCCAGCAGTTCCGACCCGAACACTGAAGCTTTCTTT
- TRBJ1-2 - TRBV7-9 CASSPRANYGYTF TGTGCCAGCAGCCCCCGAGCGAACTATGGCTACACCTTC
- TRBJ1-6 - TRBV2 CASSERTGKNSPLHF TGTGCCAGCAGTGAAAGAACAGGGAAAAATTCACCCCTCCACTTT